A single T cell receptor (beta chain) is shown here with its context. The table came from immunoSEQ multiplex PCR; TCRdb's copy has only in-frame clones and leaves some out. Of 120 to 150 clones detected, 80% to 90% appear once; the ten largest clones hold 18%. Trimming removed 3 bases from V and 6 bases from J; junction bases left unmatched: 13. The length of the CDR3 is 17 residues. Germline assignment: CDR1 SQVTM and CDR2 ANQGSEA. This sample was taken from a study of glioma-infiltrating T cells after dendritic cell vaccination. About the research overall: Dendritic cell vaccine was injected intradermally three times, biweekly. Pretreatment tumor samples came from fresh-frozen leftovers of the lysate-source resection.

This chain uses TRBV29-1 with TRBJ2-3, with 12 positions matching TRBD1. The material was tumor tissue, obtained before dendritic cell vaccination. This sequence was found in a human donor with glioblastoma. The CDR3 protein is CSVDRDRGLLEGDTQYF. CDR3 DNA sequence: TGCAGCGTTGATCGGGACAGGGGGCTTTTGGAGGGGGATACGCAGTATTTT.